The clone carrying this TCR beta chain was seen just once. Both 60 Vbeta primers and 13 Jbeta primers went into the PCR. Sequenced by immunoSEQ multiplex PCR; TCRdb stores in-frame clones only, minus some. The top ten hold more than 1.5% of the sample, which has some 56,000 clones, approximately 83% seen once. The record originates from a study of cytomegalovirus exposure and HLA in healthy donors. This CDR3 has 16 amino acids. Trimming took 7 bases from V and 3 from J, leaving 21 bases between them. Germline assignment: CDR1 LNHDA and CDR2 SQIVND (reference sequence). The J gene is TRBJ1-1, the V gene TRBV19, with D perhaps TRBD1 (5 bases). The clonotype was recovered from a human donor in good health. Sequences were obtained from PBMCs. CDR3 DNA sequence: TGTGCCAGTAATACGGCAGGGACTTTGGCTGACACTGAAGCTTTCTTT. This sequence encodes CASNTAGTLADTEAFF.